The present T cell receptor beta chain was sequenced within a study of Ad26.COV2.S vaccination and SARS-CoV-2 variants. Findings of the study overall: Greater spike-specific TCR breadth was seen in vaccine recipients than in placebo recipients.

A remark on this clone: Its antigen is as yet unknown.

Treatment denoted: 15 to 20 received Ad26.COV2.S at low or high dose, single or two shots; five or six received placebo; per-sample allocation not given. Collection of the samples took place on day 63 after the first injection of vaccine or placebo. An Ad26 vector expressing Wuhan-strain SARS-CoV-2 spike served as the vaccine. Sequencing used immunoSEQ multiplex PCR; TCRdb keeps in-frame clones, though not all of them. The sample records 500,000 or so clones, 89% being singletons. This sequence was found in a person between 18 and 65 years old who received the Ad26.COV2.S COVID-19 vaccine or a placebo. The sample in question was peripheral blood, obtained in a trial of Ad26.COV2.S vaccine versus placebo.

In nucleotides, the CDR3 is TGTGCCACACGTCAGGACAGCAATCAGCCCCAGCATTTT. This gives the protein CATRQDSNQPQHF. This rearrangement joins TRBV2 to TRBJ1-5; D gene uncertain. The CDR3 runs to 13 residues. V lost 10 bases and J 1 base, leaving 11 bases between the germline ends. CDR1 is SNHLY and CDR2 is FYNNEI in the germline V gene.